Each of the 18 T cell receptor beta chains below was sequenced from the same sample in a study of CD8 T cells in ankylosing spondylitis. Antigens of these TCRs are unknown. Study-wide points: What seemed typical of ankylosing spondylitis blood was a TCR beta motif built from under 10 highly homologous variants.

A single record per CDR3 protein comes from TCRdb applying MiXCR to the 5' RACE reads. Of 200,000 to 250,000 distinct CDR3 sequences listed, about 7% were seen once; the top ten hold approximately 14%. The sample taken for sequencing was blood, either unsorted or a sorted T cell fraction (not recorded which). These receptors were obtained from a male donor with ankylosing spondylitis.

Ten or more counts support this clonotype. The chain employs TRBV28 and TRBJ1-2; unclear D gene. Looked up from germline, CDR1 is MDHEN and CDR2 is SYDVKM. This CDR3 comprises 15 residues. Deletions cut 3 bases from V and 8 bases from J, with 19 bases between. In DNA, the CDR3 is TGTGCCAGCAGTTTTTACAGTGACTTCTTGGGAGGCTACACCTTC. Protein: CASSFYSDFLGGYTF.

The V gene is TRBV7-9, the J gene TRBJ2-3; D tentatively reads TRBD1 or TRBD2 (5 bases each). The CDR3 length is 17 residues. V lost 5 bases and J 0 bases, leaving 18 bases between the germline ends. Germline V lookup: CDR1 SEHNR, CDR2 FQNEAQ (reference sequence). The CDR3 here is CASSPRFPGLSTDTQYF. The CDR3 coding sequence is TGTGCCAGCAGCCCCAGGTTTCCGGGGCTAAGCACAGATACGCAGTATTTT.

The table lists this clonotype with many counts. This chain joins TRBV29-1 and TRBJ2-3, with 10 bases that match TRBD1. Germline CDR1 reads SQVTM; CDR2 reads ANQGSEA. The CDR3 is 13 residues long. V lost 7 bases and J lost 5; bases outside the gene matches: 6. CDR3 DNA sequence: TGCAGCGGGGACTGGGACAGGGGAGATACGCAGTATTTT. It codes for CSGDWDRGDTQYF.

This clonotype was picked up many times. The V and J genes are TRBV20-1 and TRBJ1-6; D is perhaps TRBD1 (6 bases). The CDR3 sequence is 15 residues long. Germline CDR1 DFQATT, CDR2 SNEGSKA (reference sequence). V lost 4 bases to trimming and J lost 7 bases, with 17 bases between them. This CDR3 is CSATIPNRVNSPLHF. As DNA, the CDR3 is TGCAGTGCTACTATCCCGAACAGGGTAAATTCACCCCTCCACTTT.

The chain recombines TRBV5-1 with TRBJ2-7; TRBD1 matches at 9 bases. This CDR3 has 14 residues. Germline V gene data show CDR1 as SGHRS and CDR2 as YFSETQ. The J segment lost 2 bases and the V segment lost 3 bases, leaving 3 bases of the junction unmatched. CDR3 amino acids: CASSYRGRPYEQYF. In nucleotides, the CDR3 is TGCGCCAGCAGCTACAGGGGGCGCCCCTACGAGCAGTACTTC.

This clonotype showed up many times. V is TRBV27 and J is TRBJ2-3, with D uncertain. Trimming stripped 8 bases from V and 2 bases from J, with 8 bases between. The CDR3 consists of 12 residues. The V gene's germline CDR1 is MNHEY and CDR2 SMNVEV (reference sequence). DNA of the CDR3: TGTGCCAGCGGCGGTTACACAGATACGCAGTATTTT. This encodes CASGGYTDTQYF.

This clonotype was found many times. The CDR3 loop reads CASSPLLNEQFF. DNA of the CDR3: TGTGCCAGCAGCCCCCTCCTTAATGAGCAGTTCTTC. V is TRBV7-9 and J is TRBJ2-1; D remains unclear. CDR1 is SEHNR, CDR2 FQNEAQ, per germline (reference sequence). Trimming removed 5 bases at V and 7 bases at J, with 9 bases between. The CDR3 consists of 12 residues.

J is TRBJ2-1 and V is TRBV19; D is possibly TRBD1 (6 bases). V was trimmed by 5 bases and J by 6 bases, leaving 14 bases between them. Germline-derived CDR1 and CDR2 are LNHDA and SQIVND (reference sequence). CDR3 length equals 14 residues. CDR3 in amino acids: CASSYARGANEQFF. CDR3 nucleotides: TGTGCCAGTAGTTATGCCAGGGGTGCCAATGAGCAGTTCTTC.

This clonotype was counted ten times or more. J is TRBJ2-3 and V is TRBV29-1; perhaps TRBD2 as D (6 bases). Germline CDR1 SQVTM, CDR2 ANQGSEA. The V end was cut by 4 bases, the J end by 6 bases, with 26 bases between. The CDR3 contains 17 residues. The CDR3 DNA is TGCAGCGTTGGGAGGGAATTGGTGAGGGACGTGGCGGATACGCAGTATTTT. It codes for CSVGRELVRDVADTQYF.

V and J are TRBV12-2 and TRBJ1-1; TRBD1 was called by the table and not checked on the DNA. TRBV12-2 is a pseudogene locus. The CDR3 contains 16 residues. CDR3 nucleotides: TGTGCAAGTCGCTCACCTCGGGGACGGAAGGACACTGAAGCTTTCTTT. Translating it yields CASRSPRGRKDTEAFF.

This clonotype was detected many times. J is TRBJ2-5 and V is TRBV7-9; possibly TRBD2 for D (6 bases). The CDR3 length is 16 residues. V lost 2 bases to trimming and J lost 1 base, with 14 bases between them. From germline, CDR1 is SEHNR and CDR2 FQNEAQ (reference sequence). CDR3 sequence (DNA): TGTGCCAGCAGCTTATTTCCGGGAGACACCCAAGAGACCCAGTACTTC. The encoded protein is CASSLFPGDTQETQYF.

J is TRBJ2-7 and V is TRBV5-6; D not certain. The CDR3 runs 12 residues. The germline V gene encodes CDR1 SGHDT and CDR2 YYEEEE. The V gene lost 3 bases and the J gene lost 5 bases, with 9 bases spanning the gap. The CDR3: CASSSAPNEQYF. CDR3 nucleotide sequence: TGTGCCAGCAGCTCAGCCCCCAACGAGCAGTACTTC.

Turning to this clonotype: A much larger clone differs by one base, so this may be a read error. The rearrangement uses TRBV28 and TRBJ1-1; D uncertain. The V gene's germline CDR1 is MDHEN and CDR2 SYDVKM. The CDR3 sequence is 14 residues long. V shed 8 bases and J shed 0 bases, with 13 bases lying between them. The CDR3 here is CASRPCVMNTEAFF. The DNA of the CDR3 is TGTGCCAGCCGTCCGTGCGTCATGAACACTGAAGCTTTCTTT.

There are many counts of this clonotype. The chain employs TRBV2 and TRBJ1-6, with TRBD1 as a possible D gene (6 bases). V was pared by 8 bases and J by 1 base, with 18 bases between. Germline CDR1 reads SNHLY; CDR2 reads FYNNEI. The CDR3 covers 17 residues. CDR3 coding DNA: TGTGCCAGCGGAGGGGAGTTCAGGGGATCCTATAATTCACCCCTCCACTTT. It specifies CASGGEFRGSYNSPLHF.

This rearrangement joins TRBV20-1 to TRBJ2-7; weak D call: TRBD2 (5 bases). The CDR3 is made up of 13 amino acids. Trimming pared 2 bases from V and 4 bases from J, leaving 12 bases between. From germline, CDR1 is DFQATT and CDR2 SNEGSKA (reference sequence). The CDR3, as DNA: TGCAGTGCTAGATCACCGGACTTTTACGAGCAGTACTTC. It translates to CSARSPDFYEQYF.

This clonotype was recorded at least ten times. The V and J genes are TRBV29-1 and TRBJ1-1; D remains ambiguous. V lost 7 bases, J lost 9 bases, and 18 bases lay in between. CDR1 is SQVTM, CDR2 ANQGSEA, per germline. The CDR3 totals 12 residues. CDR3 sequence reads: CSAGDGPRQAFF. The CDR3 DNA is TGCAGCGCCGGAGACGGACCAAGACAAGCTTTCTTT.

This clonotype turned up a few times. The genes are TRBV7-2 and TRBJ1-1, with D possibly being TRBD1 (6 bases). The ends were cut back, 7 bases at V and 1 base at J, with 16 bases in the middle. CDR1 and CDR2 from the germline V gene are SGHTA and FQGNSA. The CDR3 extends over 15 amino acids. The CDR3 DNA reads as TGTGCCAGCACCCTTTGGGACATTCAGAACACTGAAGCTTTCTTT. Translating gives CASTLWDIQNTEAFF.

V gene TRBV7-6 combines with J gene TRBJ2-1; a possible D gene is TRBD2 (6 bases). Trimming shortened V by 5 bases and J by 9 bases, and 11 bases separated the two germline ends. Germline assignment: CDR1 SGHVS and CDR2 FNYEAQ. The CDR3 consists of 12 residues. The CDR3 loop reads CASSPGSLEQFF. The CDR3 DNA reads as TGTGCCAGCAGCCCCGGGAGCCTTGAGCAGTTCTTC.